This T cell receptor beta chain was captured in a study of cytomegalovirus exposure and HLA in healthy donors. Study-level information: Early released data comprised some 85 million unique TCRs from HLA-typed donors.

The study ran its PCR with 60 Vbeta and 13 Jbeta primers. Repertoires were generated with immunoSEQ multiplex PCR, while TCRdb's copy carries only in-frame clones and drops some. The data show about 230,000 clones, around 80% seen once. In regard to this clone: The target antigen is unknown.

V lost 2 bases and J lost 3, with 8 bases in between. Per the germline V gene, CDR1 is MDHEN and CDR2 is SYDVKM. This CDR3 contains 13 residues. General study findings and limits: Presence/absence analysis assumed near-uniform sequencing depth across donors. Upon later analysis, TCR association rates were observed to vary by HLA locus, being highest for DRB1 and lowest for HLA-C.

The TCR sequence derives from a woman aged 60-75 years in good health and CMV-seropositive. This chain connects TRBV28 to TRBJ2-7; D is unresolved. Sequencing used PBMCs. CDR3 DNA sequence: TGTGCCAGCAGTTTACCGAGTGTCTACGAGCAGTACTTC. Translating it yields CASSLPSVYEQYF.